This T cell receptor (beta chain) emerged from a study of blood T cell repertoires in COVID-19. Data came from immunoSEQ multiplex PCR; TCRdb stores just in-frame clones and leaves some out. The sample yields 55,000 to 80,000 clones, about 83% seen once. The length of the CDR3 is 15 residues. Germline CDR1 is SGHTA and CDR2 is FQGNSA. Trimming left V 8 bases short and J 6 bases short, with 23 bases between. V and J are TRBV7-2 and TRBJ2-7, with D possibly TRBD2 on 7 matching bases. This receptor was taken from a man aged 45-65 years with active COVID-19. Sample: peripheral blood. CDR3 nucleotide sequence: TGTGCCAGCCGTTCCGGGGGCGGGAGTGACGGCGAGCAGTACTTC. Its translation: CASRSGGGSDGEQYF.